The clone carrying this T cell receptor beta chain was detected only once. The antigen remains undetermined. This specimen comes from a study of shared clonotypes between healthy human individuals. Assay execution proceeded at the deep level. The assay was immunoSEQ multiplex PCR, and TCRdb's table has in-frame clones only and misses some. The sample carries 1 million to 1.3 million clones, around 78% recorded once. J lost 0 bases, V lost 7 bases, and 4 bases had no gene match. This CDR3 spans 14 amino acids. Germline CDR1 and CDR2: MNHNY and SVGAGI (reference sequence). Whole-study findings and limits: Richness estimates generally favored naive over memory subsets.

The sample was memory CD4+ T cells from PBMCs. Specified subset: CD45RA-negative fraction. V is TRBV6-6 and J is TRBJ2-7; 9 bases agree with TRBD2. This receptor was obtained from a man younger than 35 in good health. Some clones in this sample may be carry-over from other donors' samples. CDR3 region: CASTRAGGSYEQYF. CDR3 bases: TGTGCCAGCACTAGAGCGGGAGGCTCCTACGAGCAGTACTTC.